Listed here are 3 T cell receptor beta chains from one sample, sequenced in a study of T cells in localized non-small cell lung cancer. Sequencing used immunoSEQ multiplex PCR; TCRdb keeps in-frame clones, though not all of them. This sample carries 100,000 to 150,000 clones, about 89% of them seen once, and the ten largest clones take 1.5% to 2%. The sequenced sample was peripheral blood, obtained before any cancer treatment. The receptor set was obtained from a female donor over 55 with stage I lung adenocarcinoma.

CDR3 region: CASSVEGKYEQYF. The CDR3 DNA sequence: TGTGCCAGCAGCGTAGAAGGCAAGTACGAGCAGTACTTC. The gene calls are TRBV9 and TRBJ2-7; D is unclear. Looked up from germline, CDR1 is SGDLS and CDR2 is YYNGEE. V was trimmed by 0 bases and J by 4 bases, leaving 8 bases between them. The CDR3 contains 13 residues.

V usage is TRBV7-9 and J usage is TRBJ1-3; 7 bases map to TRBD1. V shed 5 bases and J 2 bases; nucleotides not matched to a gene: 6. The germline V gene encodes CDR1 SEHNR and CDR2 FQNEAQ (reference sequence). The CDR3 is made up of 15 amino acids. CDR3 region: CASSLGGTAGNTIYF. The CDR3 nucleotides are TGTGCCAGCAGCCTAGGAGGGACAGCTGGAAACACCATATATTTT.

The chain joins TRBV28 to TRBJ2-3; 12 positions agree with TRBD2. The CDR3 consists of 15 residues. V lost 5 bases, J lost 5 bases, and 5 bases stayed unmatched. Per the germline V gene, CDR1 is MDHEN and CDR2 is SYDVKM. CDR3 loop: CASSLAGGPVDTQYF. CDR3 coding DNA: TGTGCCAGCAGTCTAGCGGGAGGGCCGGTAGATACGCAGTATTTT.